This T cell receptor (beta chain) was sequenced in a study of T cells after yellow fever vaccination. TCRdb fed the 5' RACE reads into MiXCR, producing one record per CDR3 protein. This table holds roughly 400,000 distinct CDR3 sequences, roughly a sixth found once. Here the sequenced sample was PBMCs, taken before the yellow fever booster vaccination. This TCR derives from a man in his late teens or twenties who received the YFV17D yellow fever vaccine.

Here the CDR3 reads CASSLGPSGGDAYEQYF. CDR3 in DNA: TGTGCCAGCAGCTTAGGTCCTAGCGGGGGGGACGCCTACGAGCAGTACTTC. This chain connects TRBV7-6 to TRBJ2-7; 12 nucleotides match TRBD2. The CDR3 has 17 residues. The germline V gene has CDR1 SGHVS and CDR2 FNYEAQ. V lost 1 base, J lost 2 bases, and 6 bases stayed unmatched.